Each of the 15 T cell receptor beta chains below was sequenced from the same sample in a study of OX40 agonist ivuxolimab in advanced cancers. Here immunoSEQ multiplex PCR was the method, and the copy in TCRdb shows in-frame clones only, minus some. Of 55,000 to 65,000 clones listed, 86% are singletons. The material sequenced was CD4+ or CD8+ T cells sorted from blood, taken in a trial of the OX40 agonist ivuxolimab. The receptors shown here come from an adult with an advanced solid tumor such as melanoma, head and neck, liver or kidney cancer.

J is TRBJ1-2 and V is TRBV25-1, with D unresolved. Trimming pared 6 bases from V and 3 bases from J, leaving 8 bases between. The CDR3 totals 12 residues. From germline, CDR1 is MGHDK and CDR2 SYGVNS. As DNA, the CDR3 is TGTGCCAGCAGAGGTGCTGACTATGGCTACACCTTC. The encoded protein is CASRGADYGYTF.

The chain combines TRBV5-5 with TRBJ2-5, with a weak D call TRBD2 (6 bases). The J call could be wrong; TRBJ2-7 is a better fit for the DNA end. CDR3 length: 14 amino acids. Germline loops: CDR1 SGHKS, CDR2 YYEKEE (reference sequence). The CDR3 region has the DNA TGTGCCAGCAGCTTGGTCGGGAGAGCTAACGAGCAGTACTTC. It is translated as CASSLVGRANEQYF.

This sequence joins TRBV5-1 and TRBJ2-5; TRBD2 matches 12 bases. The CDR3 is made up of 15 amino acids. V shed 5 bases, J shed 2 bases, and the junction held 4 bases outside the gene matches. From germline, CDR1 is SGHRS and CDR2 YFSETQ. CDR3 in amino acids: CASRLAGGGQETQYF. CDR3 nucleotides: TGCGCCAGCAGACTAGCGGGGGGAGGACAAGAGACCCAGTACTTC.

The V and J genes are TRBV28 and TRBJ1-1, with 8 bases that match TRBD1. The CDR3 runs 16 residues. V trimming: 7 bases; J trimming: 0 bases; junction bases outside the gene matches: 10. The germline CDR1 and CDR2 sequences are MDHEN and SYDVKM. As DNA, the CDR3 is TGTGCCAGCATCCAACAGGGGGTTCTGATGAACACTGAAGCTTTCTTT. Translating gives CASIQQGVLMNTEAFF.

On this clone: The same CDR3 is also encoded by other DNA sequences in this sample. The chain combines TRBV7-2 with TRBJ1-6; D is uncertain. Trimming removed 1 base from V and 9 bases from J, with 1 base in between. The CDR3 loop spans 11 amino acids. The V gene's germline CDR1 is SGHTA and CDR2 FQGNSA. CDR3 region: CASSLGSPLHF. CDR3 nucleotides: TGTGCCAGCAGCTTAGGTTCACCCCTCCACTTT.

CDR3 protein: CASSPRAPGTAGGYTF. The DNA of the CDR3 is TGTGCCAGCAGTCCCCGGGCCCCGGGAACAGCCGGTGGCTACACCTTC. The genes are TRBV27 and TRBJ1-2; no definite D call. V lost 5 bases and J lost 7, with 23 bases in between. The CDR3 length is 16 residues. CDR1 and CDR2 from the germline V gene are MNHEY and SMNVEV (reference sequence).

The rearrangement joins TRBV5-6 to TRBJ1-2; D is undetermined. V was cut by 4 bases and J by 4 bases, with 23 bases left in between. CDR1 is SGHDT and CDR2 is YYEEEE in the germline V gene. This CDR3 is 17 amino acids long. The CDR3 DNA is TGTGCCAGCAGCGGGATGTCACGGAGGTGGATCGGCTATGGCTACACCTTC. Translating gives CASSGMSRRWIGYGYTF. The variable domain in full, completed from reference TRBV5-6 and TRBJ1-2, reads DAGVTQSPTHLIKTRGQQVTLRCSPKSGHDTVSWYQQALGQGPQFIFQYYEEEERQRGNFPDRFSGHQFPNYSSELNVNALLLGDSALYLCASSGMSRRWIGYGYTFGSGTRLTVV.

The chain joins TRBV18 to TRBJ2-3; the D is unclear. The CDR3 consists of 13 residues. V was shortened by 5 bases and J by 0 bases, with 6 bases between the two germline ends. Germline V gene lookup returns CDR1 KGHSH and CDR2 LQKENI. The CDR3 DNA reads TGTGCCAGCTCATACTCTAGCACAGATACGCAGTATTTT. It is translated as CASSYSSTDTQYF.

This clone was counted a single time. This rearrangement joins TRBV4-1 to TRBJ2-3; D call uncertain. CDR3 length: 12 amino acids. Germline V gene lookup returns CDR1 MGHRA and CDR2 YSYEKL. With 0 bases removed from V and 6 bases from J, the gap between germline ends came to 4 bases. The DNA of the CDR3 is TGCGCCAGCAGCCAAGATGGGGATACGCAGTATTTT. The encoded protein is CASSQDGDTQYF.

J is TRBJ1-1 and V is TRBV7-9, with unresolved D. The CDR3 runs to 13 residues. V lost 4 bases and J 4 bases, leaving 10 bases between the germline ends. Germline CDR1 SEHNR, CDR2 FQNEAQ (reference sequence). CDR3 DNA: TGTGCCAGCAGCTCTCCTACGGGCACTGAAGCTTTCTTT. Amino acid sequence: CASSSPTGTEAFF.

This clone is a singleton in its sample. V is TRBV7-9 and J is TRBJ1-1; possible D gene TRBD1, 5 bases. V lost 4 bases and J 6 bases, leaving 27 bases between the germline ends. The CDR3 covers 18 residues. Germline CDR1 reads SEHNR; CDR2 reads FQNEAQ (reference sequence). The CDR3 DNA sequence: TGTGCCAGCAGCTCTCCCCCAAGGGGTGAATCGTTTCTCTCTGAAGCTTTCTTT. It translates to CASSSPPRGESFLSEAFF.

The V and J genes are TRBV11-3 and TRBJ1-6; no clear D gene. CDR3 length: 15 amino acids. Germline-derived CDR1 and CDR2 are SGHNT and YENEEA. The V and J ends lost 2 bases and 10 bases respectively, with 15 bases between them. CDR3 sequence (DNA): TGTGCCAGCAGCTTATTGAAGGGATCAGAGTCACCCCTCCACTTT. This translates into CASSLLKGSESPLHF.

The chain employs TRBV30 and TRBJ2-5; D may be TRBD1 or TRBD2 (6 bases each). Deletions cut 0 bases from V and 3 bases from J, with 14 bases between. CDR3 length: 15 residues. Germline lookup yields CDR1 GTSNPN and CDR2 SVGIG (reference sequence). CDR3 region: CAWSVHSGAEETQYF. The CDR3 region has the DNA TGTGCCTGGAGTGTACATTCGGGGGCAGAAGAGACCCAGTACTTC.

The CDR3 nucleotides are TGTGCCAGCAGCCAGGAAGGATCCGGGGCCAACGTCCTGACTTTC. It codes for CASSQEGSGANVLTF. The J gene is TRBJ2-6, the V gene TRBV5-4, with D uncertain. V was pared by 4 bases and J by 4 bases, with 12 bases between. Per the germline V gene, CDR1 is SGHNT and CDR2 is YYREEE (reference sequence). This CDR3 has 15 amino acids.

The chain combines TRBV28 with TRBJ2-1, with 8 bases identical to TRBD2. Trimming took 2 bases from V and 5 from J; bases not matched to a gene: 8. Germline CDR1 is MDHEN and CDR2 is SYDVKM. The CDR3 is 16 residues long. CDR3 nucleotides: TGTGCCAGCAGTTTAAGGGGCGGGGGGTTAAACAATGAGCAGTTCTTC. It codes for CASSLRGGGLNNEQFF.